These T cell receptor beta chains were read from a single sample in a study of blood T cell repertoires in COVID-19. Assay used: immunoSEQ multiplex PCR; TCRdb lists only in-frame clones, some missing. In the table there are roughly 120,000 clones, 92% of which are singletons. The sequenced sample consisted of peripheral blood. The receptor set was obtained from a man aged 50-60 years with COVID-19, enrolled during active disease. The CDR3 runs from the conserved cysteine through the conserved F or W.

cdr3_length v_call cdr3_aa
13 TRBV11-3 CASSLDFSNEQFF
15 TRBV2 CASIRTGGDQETQYF
14 TRBV2 CASSEGQKRETQYF
12 TRBV28 CASSLQGLEQYF
14 TRBV7-6 CASSPRTSLHEQFF
13 TRBV29-1 CSVEADRGNTIYF
13 TRBV7-2 CASSLVSAYEQYF
17 TRBV9 CASSSPSGEAGANVLTF
14 TRBV3-1/TRBV3-2 CASSHGTGDQPQHF
15 TRBV3-1/TRBV3-2 CASSYLQGDGYGYTF
15 TRBV4-1 CASSQGGLASGIQYF
14 TRBV9 CASSPFSAGTEAFF
14 TRBV5-6 CASSLVRGSSEAFF
16 TRBV3-1/TRBV3-2 CASSMRLAGAYNEQFF
14 TRBV10-3 CAIKGQGSTGELFF
13 TRBV12-3/TRBV12-4 CASSRQGNQPQHF
11 TRBV20-1 CSTWNTGELFF
12 TRBV5-6 CASSSSSETQYF
14 TRBV5-8 CASGLGGLNQPQHF
11 TRBV30 CAWSVIREQYF
15 TRBV7-9 CASSFLTGANTEAFF
13 TRBV2 CASSENRNSPLHF
11 TRBV11-2 CATTDGNTIYF
14 TRBV19 CASRQWQGTGELFF
14 TRBV9 CASSPRTGNYGYTF
14 TRBV15 CATSRRGTGLGYTF
13 TRBV5-4 CASSLGEYNEQFF
17 TRBV27 CASSQNLAGGPTGELFF
15 TRBV19 CASSIQGTRPDTQYF
15 TRBV19 CASSVSLQGNTEAFF
14 TRBV5-1 CASSTGRDTDTQYF
14 TRBV10-2 CASTYLTPAGEAFF